Detailed here is one T cell receptor (beta chain). Its binding antigen is unknown. No base qualities exist here, and no much larger clone lies one base off it. Libraries were made using the immunoSEQ multiplex PCR assay. For the multiplex PCR, a mixture combining 60 forward primers for TCR Vbeta segments and 13 reverse primers for TCR Jbeta segments was used. A multiplex PCR assay on genomic DNA amplified the CDR3 region of rearranged TCR beta genes. Amplified TCR beta libraries were sequenced as 87-base-pair reads on the Illumina HiSeq System. For the original study's pipeline: Across the roughly 600 repertoires, a later analysis counted approximately 75 million unique TCR beta chains, some 11 million of which were shared by at least two donors. To remove PCR and sequencing errors, raw reads were error-corrected and collapsed into unique sequences using a nearest-neighbor algorithm that merged closely related sequences. V, D and J gene segments were assigned by aligning CDR3 sequences to IMGT reference sequences. Each retained sequence needed at least a six-nucleotide match to both a V gene segment and a J gene segment. Rearrangements were classified as productive when the CDR3 lacked stop codons and remained in frame with V and J, and all other rearrangements were classified as non-productive. CDR3 was defined by IMGT convention, running from the second conserved V-encoded cysteine to the conserved J-encoded phenylalanine. The earlier analysis of fewer than 750 of the donors excluded sequences that lacked an unambiguous match to a single V gene segment. An earlier analysis of 550 to 650 of the donors classified V segments as functional when productive rearrangements were above 56.7% and as segregating when the standard deviation between donors was above 5%. A statistical classification framework was developed to diagnose cytomegalovirus status using the catalog of TCR beta chain sequences. V and J gene assignment, in a later analysis, came from comparing TCR nucleotide sequences with IMGT/GENE-DB human TR gene sequences. Using the TCRdist pipeline, a later analysis assigned CDR3 sequences along with most-parsimonious VDJ recombination scenarios. In a later analysis, each TCR beta chain was defined by its CDR3 amino acid sequence together with its V-gene family, and reads lacking a unique V-gene family were excluded. A later analysis removed roughly 590 highly shared, low-generation-probability nucleotide sequences to deal with suspected cross-contamination and a sequencing artifact. In a later analysis, a clonal expansion index for each public chain was calculated from normalized within-repertoire ranks of inferred template counts. A later analysis computed generation probabilities with a VDJ recombination model fitted to out-of-frame rearrangements, and checked the results against IGoR. Hypergeometric tests were used in a later analysis to score TCR-TCR, TCR-HLA and TCR-CMV co-occurrence, with a repertoire-size bias correction applied to the TCR pairs. In a later analysis, false discovery rates were estimated by permuting HLA or CMV assignments 20 times. In a later analysis, co-occurring TCRs were grouped using DBSCAN, and TCRdist sequence similarity was added for clustering within HLA-allele-positive subsets. Repertoires with fewer than 30,000 or more than 120,000 public chains were left out of co-occurrence clustering, as were a few repertoires with anomalous nucleotide sharing. What TCRdb holds here is the immuneACCESS table cut down to in-frame rearrangements. Part of the clones is not present; checked against another copy, under half of the missing clones reflect an unresolved V gene, and the others are unexplained. Clone size and V and J calls were adopted from that table, with D and trimming inferred from the DNA. This sample comprises some 200,000 clones, roughly 80% of them detected only once. Of the sample, approximately 6.5% falls within the top ten clones.

This specimen belongs to a study of cytomegalovirus exposure and HLA in healthy donors (dated by TCRdb to between 2016 and 2019). Concerning the study at large: In an earlier analysis of roughly 500 of the donors, about 260 Gb of sequence data and 100 million or so unique TCR beta sequences from roughly 200 million T cells were reported. The aim of the study was to test whether cataloging public T cell receptors could identify signatures of past pathogen exposure. Donor age, sex, ethnicity and CMV serostatus were collected together with the repertoire data. An earlier analysis of some 500 of the donors applied high-throughput TCR beta sequencing to assess whether each TCR beta V gene segment acted as functional or pseudogenic. Because of strong linkage in the cohort, roughly five DR-DQ haplotypes were treated as single units for association and clustering. The study profiled the T cell repertoires of some 610 subjects by immunosequencing and related them to cytomegalovirus serostatus. Among roughly 400 genotyped donors of the cohort, an average of around 250,000 unique TCR beta nucleotide sequences was sequenced per donor, of which approximately 19% were non-productive. A separate validation cohort of over 95 different subjects was used in addition to the 666-subject first cohort. Typing coverage differed by locus: A, B, C, DRB1 and DQB1 were typed in roughly 620-630 donors, DQA1 in 522, DPA1 in 600 to 610, and DPB1 in 400 to 490. To predict cytomegalovirus infection status, the study combined high-throughput TCR immunosequencing, statistical association of individual TCRs with disease status, and machine learning. Genome-wide SNP genotypes for about 65% of the 666 donors were used in a later genetic analysis, which treated that subset as a discovery cohort. Both class I and class II loci were covered by HLA typing, at four-digit resolution. Of the approximately 400 genotyped donors, roughly 76% were placed in the genetic ancestry cluster associated with self-reported Caucasian donors. Every repertoire in the discovery cohort had been generated on one and the same sequencing platform. To study patterns of TCR occurrence, a later analysis re-analyzed previously published TCR beta repertoires from 666 donors and added high-resolution HLA genotyping. Rather than using new phenotypic data, the later analysis identified candidate immune exposures from TCR beta sequences and from how often those sequences occurred across donors. Roughly 300 gigabases of sequencing data and roughly 81 million unique TCR sequences made up an early release that covered approximately 650 HLA-typed donors.

General study outcomes and caveats: The study gave a list of 150 to 200 TCR beta chains associated with cytomegalovirus. Compared with equally common non-associated chains, HLA-associated TCR beta chains in a later analysis were more clonally expanded and had lower generation probabilities. Broadly in line with IMGT annotations, most TCR beta V segments showed up in productive rearrangements about 87% or about 30% of the time in an earlier analysis of approximately 600 of the donors. In vitro tests confirmed that a few of the cytomegalovirus-associated TCR beta chains recognize cytomegalovirus antigens. A further reported finding was that TCR beta sequences accurately predicted the HLA-A and HLA-B alleles for most subjects in the first cohort. Correlated functional status among segregating V segments might be attributable to linkage disequilibrium, but an unknown experimental factor could not be ruled out. Because counts were too low, more than 15 rarely observed V segments, including chromosome 9 orphons, were left out of the earlier analysis of some 600 of the donors. A cluster of highly shared sequence variants was judged likely to represent a technical artifact of the sequencing pipeline. Some IMGT-functional V segments, including TRBV6-2 and TRBV6-3, could not be distinguished by the 87-base-pair reads and were therefore excluded. When HLA alleles, especially DR and DQ, strongly co-occurred, attributing TCR associations to individual alleles was difficult. HLA typing was unavailable for some donors at each locus, so association tests used only the typed subset. The classifier was reported to diagnose cytomegalovirus status with high specificity and sensitivity in both the original cohort and the validation cohort. In a later analysis, most CMV-associated TCR beta chains were found to appear HLA-restricted, with HLA associations seemingly driven largely by CMV exposure. In a later analysis, the rate of TCR association differed among HLA loci, with DRB1 alleles having the most associated TCRs and HLA-C alleles having the fewest. In a later analysis, several top co-occurrence clusters were reported to appear linked to parvovirus B19, influenza, CMV and Epstein-Barr virus. Only TCR beta chains were sequenced in this cohort, and the absence of alpha or paired-chain data limited detectable features. For the cohort, immune exposure information was limited to CMV serostatus. Most TCR sequences were seen in very few donors, while some public TCRs were found in many individuals. Roughly uniform sequencing depth across donors was assumed in presence/absence analyses, although this assumption may not hold. The authors suggested that the approach could potentially be generalized to other disease states and immunological phenotypes. An association between a missense DCLRE1C variant and V-gene and J-gene trimming of TCR beta chains was found in a later genetic analysis and replicated in an independent cohort. At a false discovery rate of 0.05, a later analysis linked 16,951 TCR beta sequences to specific HLA alleles. Compared with the approximately 670-donor mean, donors in an Asian-associated ancestry cluster had fewer N-insertions in productive TCRs, according to a later genetic analysis.

The cohort consisted of 600 or so healthy bone marrow donors. At the time of sampling, every cohort member was nominally healthy, though immune exposures that went unrecorded were likely present. The donor was CMV seropositive and belonged to the group of 250 to 350 seropositive cohort members. Each donor provided a peripheral blood sample, and peripheral blood mononuclear cells were used for TCR beta sequencing. The Qiagen DNeasy Blood Extraction Kit was used to extract genomic DNA from the blood cell samples. The junction shows trimming of 3 bases on V and 3 bases on J, and the gene matches do not reach 6 bases of it. The germline V gene supplies CDR1 SGDLS and CDR2 YYNGEE. The CDR3 has 15 amino acids, counting the end cysteine and phenylalanine. Solely the CDR3 DNA is kept, with 45 bases framed from the first base.

The sequence was collected from a woman in her fifties or sixties in good health and CMV-seropositive. The sequence is built from TRBV9 and TRBJ1-3; 7 bases in the middle match TRBD1. The sequenced material came from PBMCs. The CDR3 reads CASSAAGQLGNTIYF. The DNA sequence is TGTGCCAGCAGCGCCGCGGGACAGCTTGGAAACACCATATATTTT.